This T cell receptor beta chain was sequenced in a study of beta chain features in type 1 diabetes. Study results and caveats: All four CD4+ subsets of Type 1 diabetes patients contained TCRB CDR3s that were moderately but significantly shorter.

Trimming removed 7 bases from V and 2 bases from J; junction bases left unmatched: 5. The CDR3 loop spans 15 amino acids. Germline-derived CDR1 and CDR2 are ENHRY and SYGVKD. This clone came up many times. Its specificity is unknown. Expressed TCRB transcripts were sequenced after all isolated RNA was converted to cDNA. Profiling relied on immunoSEQ multiplex PCR, and the TCRdb table lists in-frame clones only, not all of them. The sample has about 220,000 clones, 11% seen once. Sequenced sample: central memory CD4+ T cells from blood. This receptor was taken from a man aged 18 to 29 in good health. The rearrangement joins TRBV10-3 to TRBJ2-7; 13 bases map to TRBD2. CDR3 in DNA: TGTGCCATCACTCCCGGACTAGCGGGGGCCTACGAGCAGTACTTC. Protein sequence: CAITPGLAGAYEQYF.